This T cell receptor (beta chain) was retrieved from a study of graft-versus-host responses after intestinal transplantation. This clone was counted a few times. Here immunoSEQ multiplex PCR was the method, and the copy in TCRdb shows in-frame clones only, minus some. The table includes just over 15,000 clones, over 70% detected once. Intraepithelial lymphocytes and lamina propria lymphocytes were released through processing of graft tissue. The clonotype originates from a human patient who received an intestinal transplant, so some T cells may come from the graft donor. Sample: ileum tissue, taken 14 days after transplant.

The DNA for the CDR3 is TGCGCCAGCAGCCAAACCGGACAGGGAAGGAACTATGGCTACACCTTC. Amino acid sequence: CASSQTGQGRNYGYTF. The J gene is TRBJ1-2, the V gene TRBV4-1, with TRBD1 identical over 8 bases. This CDR3 is built from 16 residues. V gave up 2 bases and J gave up 2 bases; unmatched junction bases: 7. Per germline, CDR1 MGHRA and CDR2 YSYEKL.